This TCR beta chain is from a study of blood T cell repertoires in COVID-19. Data came from immunoSEQ multiplex PCR; TCRdb stores just in-frame clones and leaves some out. The table has 200,000 to 300,000 clones, more than 65% seen once; the top ten hold 2% to 2.5%. The receptor was derived from a man aged 35 to 55 who had recovered from COVID-19. Sequencing was done on a sample of peripheral blood.

The CDR3 sequence: CAWSARGQGHGYTF. The CDR3 DNA reads TGTGCCTGGAGTGCTCGGGGACAGGGTCATGGCTACACCTTC. This chain uses TRBV30 with TRBJ1-2; 9 nucleotides agree with TRBD1. CDR1 and CDR2 (germline): GTSNPN, SVGIG (reference sequence). The V gene end was trimmed by 1 base and the J gene end by 6 bases; junction bases not matched to a gene: 6. The CDR3 has 14 amino acids.